These 18 T cell receptor beta chains were all obtained from the same sample, sequenced in a study of T-cell memory formation after mild COVID-19. Using its own MiXCR run on the 5' RACE reads, TCRdb lists one record per CDR3 protein. The repertoire holds around 250,000 distinct CDR3 sequences, with 8% to 9.5% as singletons. Sequenced material: PBMCs or a T cell subset sorted from them (not recorded which). These TCRs come from a man aged 18 to 29 who had mild COVID-19 (a few samples of this study predate the infection). Cell type and time point are not known.

The chain combines TRBV20-1 with TRBJ2-3, with 12 nucleotides matching TRBD1. Looked up from germline, CDR1 is DFQATT and CDR2 is SNEGSKA (reference sequence). J gave up 7 bases and V 6 bases, and 5 bases lay outside the gene matches. The CDR3 loop spans 13 amino acids. The CDR3 region has the DNA TGCAGTGCCAGGGACAGGGGGCCGTATACGCAGTATTTT. This sequence encodes CSARDRGPYTQYF.

This clonotype was detected a few times. The J gene is TRBJ2-6, the V gene TRBV7-2; 9 bases fit TRBD1. V lost 4 bases and J lost 0; bases outside the gene matches: 10. The CDR3 is made up of 19 amino acids. Germline CDR1 and CDR2: SGHTA and FQGNSA. The CDR3 DNA reads as TGTGCCAGCAGCTCACCCGCGGGACAGGGATCCTCTGGGGCCAACGTCCTGACTTTC. Its translation is CASSSPAGQGSSGANVLTF.

DNA for the CDR3: TGCGCCAGCAGTTTAATGGGCAGGACGGAGGAGACCCAGTACTTC. Translation: CASSLMGRTEETQYF. The V call is TRBV4-1, the J call TRBJ2-5; D is undetermined. V was cut by 6 bases and J by 5 bases, with 19 bases left in between. Per germline, CDR1 MGHRA and CDR2 YSYEKL. The CDR3 totals 15 residues.

The rearrangement uses TRBV3-1 and TRBJ2-7; D ambiguous. Looked up from germline, CDR1 is LGHDT and CDR2 is YNNKEL (reference sequence). The CDR3 spans 13 residues. Trimming removed 1 base at V and 0 bases at J, with 4 bases between. The CDR3 is CASSQGSSYEQYV. The CDR3 DNA sequence: TGTGCCAGCAGCCAAGGGAGCTCCTACGAGCAGTACGTC.

The genes are TRBV4-3 and TRBJ1-5, with TRBD1 as a possible D gene (5 bases). Deletions cut 0 bases from V and 7 bases from J, with 10 bases between. The CDR3 is made up of 14 amino acids. The germline V gene encodes CDR1 LGHNA and CDR2 YSLEER. The CDR3 loop is CASSQDTGDQPQHF. CDR3 DNA sequence: TGCGCCAGCAGCCAAGACACTGGGGACCAGCCCCAGCATTTT.

This rearrangement joins TRBV10-3 to TRBJ1-1; a possible D gene is TRBD1 (5 bases). The CDR3 runs 16 residues. Looked up from germline, CDR1 is ENHRY and CDR2 is SYGVKD. V shed 8 bases and J shed 2 bases, with 21 bases lying between them. CDR3 in DNA: TGTGCCATCGGGGTTAGCCAGGGAGTGGGAAACACTGAAGCTTTCTTT. It translates to CAIGVSQGVGNTEAFF.

This clonotype occurred a few times. V usage is TRBV4-2 and J usage is TRBJ2-3; TRBD2 matches 8 bases. V trimming: 3 bases; J trimming: 7 bases; junction bases outside the gene matches: 3. Germline V lookup: CDR1 LGHNA, CDR2 YNFKEQ. The CDR3 runs to 13 residues. CDR3 loop: CASSQTSVNTQYF. Here the CDR3 DNA reads TGTGCCAGCAGCCAGACTAGCGTAAATACGCAGTATTTT.

The chain is built from TRBV30 and TRBJ2-1; a weak D match, TRBD1 (5 bases). This CDR3 region has 12 residues. Germline CDR1 GTSNPN, CDR2 SVGIG (reference sequence). V was clipped by 2 bases and J by 8 bases, with 10 bases between them. The CDR3 DNA follows: TGTGCCTGGAGTCGACAGATCGATGAGCAGTTCTTC. Translating gives CAWSRQIDEQFF.

This clonotype appeared a few times. The V and J genes are TRBV29-1 and TRBJ1-2, with a possible D match to TRBD1 (5 bases). V was shortened by 6 bases and J by 2 bases, with 16 bases between the two germline ends. The CDR3 totals 14 residues. Looked up from germline, CDR1 is SQVTM and CDR2 is ANQGSEA. CDR3 nucleotide sequence: TGCAGCGTCCCATGGGGCAGGGAGAACTATGGCTACACCTTC. Translation: CSVPWGRENYGYTF. Variable domain in full (rest from reference TRBV29-1 and TRBJ1-2): SAVISQKPSRDICQRGTSLTIQCQVDSQVTMMFWYRQQPGQSLTLIATANQGSEATYESGFVIDKFPISRPNLTFSTLTVSNMSPEDSSIYLCSVPWGRENYGYTFGSGTRLTVV.

The chain recombines TRBV10-3 with TRBJ1-1; 7 bases match TRBD1. Germline V lookup: CDR1 ENHRY, CDR2 SYGVKD. CDR3 length equals 15 residues. With V trimmed by 5 bases and J by 1 base, 7 bases remained unmatched. The CDR3 DNA sequence: TGTGCCATCAGTTCAGATCGGACAGGGAACACTGAAGCTTTCTTT. It encodes CAISSDRTGNTEAFF.

The chain joins TRBV6-6 to TRBJ2-5; 7 nucleotides align to TRBD1. V gave up 5 bases and J gave up 1 base; unmatched junction bases: 4. Germline loops: CDR1 MNHNY, CDR2 SVGAGI (reference sequence). The CDR3 runs 14 residues. This chain's CDR3 is CASSKDRAQETQYF. CDR3 coding DNA: TGTGCCAGCAGTAAAGACAGGGCCCAAGAGACCCAGTACTTC.

The table lists this clonotype with a few counts. This chain links TRBV27 with TRBJ1-2, with unresolved D. There are 13 residues in the CDR3. V was clipped by 0 bases and J by 6 bases, with 8 bases between them. Germline loops: CDR1 MNHEY, CDR2 SMNVEV (reference sequence). DNA of the CDR3: TGTGCCAGCAGTTTATCTTCGGGTAATGGCTACACCTTC. Protein product: CASSLSSGNGYTF.

This chain joins TRBV20-1 and TRBJ1-5; D perhaps matches TRBD1 (5 bases). The CDR3 has 14 residues. Germline values: CDR1 DFQATT, CDR2 SNEGSKA (reference sequence). V was trimmed by 4 bases and J by 1 base, leaving 11 bases between them. CDR3 DNA: TGCAGTGCTACCAATGGGGGGAGCAATCAGCCCCAGCATTTT. Protein: CSATNGGSNQPQHF.

This clonotype was detected a few times. V and J are TRBV3-1 and TRBJ2-3, with a tentative D call TRBD1 (5 bases). The CDR3 is made up of 14 amino acids. Germline CDR1 is LGHDT and CDR2 is YNNKEL (reference sequence). Trimming cost V 5 bases and J 6 bases, with 15 bases left between them. The DNA for the CDR3 is TGTGCCAGCAGCGCTACGACAGTGGATGATACGCAGTATTTT. It encodes CASSATTVDDTQYF.

There are a few counts of this clonotype. The CDR3 bases are TGTGCCAGCAGCCTAAGGGTCAGGGGGAGTGGCTACACCTTC. Translation: CASSLRVRGSGYTF. This chain joins TRBV7-2 and TRBJ1-2, with TRBD1 matching 7 bases. Germline CDR1 reads SGHTA; CDR2 reads FQGNSA. The CDR3 consists of 14 residues. Trimming cost V 5 bases and J 7 bases; bases outside gene matches: 10. Looking up the rest from reference TRBV7-2 and TRBJ1-2 gives the full variable domain: GAGVSQSPSNKVTEKGKDVELRCDPISGHTALYWYRQSLGQGLEFLIYFQGNSAPDKSGLPSDRFSAERTGGSVSTLTIQRTQQEDSAVYLCASSLRVRGSGYTFGSGTRLTVV.

The rearrangement uses TRBV6-5 and TRBJ2-3, with 8 bases fitting TRBD1. V lost 7 bases to trimming and J lost 5 bases; unmatched junction nucleotides: 8. The CDR3 spans 14 residues. CDR1 MNHEY and CDR2 SVGAGI come from the germline V gene. CDR3 coding DNA: TGTGCCAGCAACCCGACAGGGGCCAAAGATACGCAGTATTTT. It translates to CASNPTGAKDTQYF.

This CDR3 reads CASSPVALAGGYNEQFF. CDR3 nucleotide sequence: TGTGCCAGCAGCCCCGTGGCACTAGCGGGGGGTTACAATGAGCAGTTCTTC. The V call is TRBV7-2, the J call TRBJ2-1; TRBD2 matches 12 bases. In germline, CDR1 is SGHTA, CDR2 FQGNSA. Losses at the gene ends were 5 bases for V and 4 bases for J; bases not matched to a gene: 9. This CDR3 has 17 amino acids.

The V and J genes are TRBV10-3 and TRBJ2-1; a weak D match, TRBD1 (6 bases). From germline, CDR1 is ENHRY and CDR2 SYGVKD. This CDR3 contains 13 residues. V lost 6 bases, J lost 9 bases, and 15 bases lay in between. CDR3 DNA: TGTGCCATCAGGGGGACATTAGTTCGTGAGCAGTTCTTC. Its protein is CAIRGTLVREQFF.